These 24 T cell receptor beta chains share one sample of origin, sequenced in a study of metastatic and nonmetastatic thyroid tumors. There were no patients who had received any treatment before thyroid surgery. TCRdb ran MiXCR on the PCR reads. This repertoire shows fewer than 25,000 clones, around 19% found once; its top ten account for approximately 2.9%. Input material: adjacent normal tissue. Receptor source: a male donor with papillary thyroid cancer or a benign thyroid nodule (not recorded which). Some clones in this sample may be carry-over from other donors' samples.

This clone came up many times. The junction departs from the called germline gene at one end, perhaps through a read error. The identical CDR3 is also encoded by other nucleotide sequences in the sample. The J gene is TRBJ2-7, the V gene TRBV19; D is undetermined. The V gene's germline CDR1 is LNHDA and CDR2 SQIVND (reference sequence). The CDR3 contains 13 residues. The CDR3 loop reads CASSLALTYEQYF. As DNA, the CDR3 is TGCGCCAGTAGTCTTGCCCTTACCTACGAGCAGTACTTC.

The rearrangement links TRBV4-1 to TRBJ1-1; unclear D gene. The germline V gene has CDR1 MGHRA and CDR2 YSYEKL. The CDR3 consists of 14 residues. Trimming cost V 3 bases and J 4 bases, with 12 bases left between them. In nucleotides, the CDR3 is TGCGCCAGCAGCCAGCCTGAGAGGGTCACTGAAGCTTTCTTT. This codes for CASSQPERVTEAFF.

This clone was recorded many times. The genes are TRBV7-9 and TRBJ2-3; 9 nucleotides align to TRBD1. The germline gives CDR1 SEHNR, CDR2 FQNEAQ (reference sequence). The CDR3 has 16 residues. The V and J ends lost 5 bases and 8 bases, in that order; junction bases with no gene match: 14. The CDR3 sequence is CASSLTGTGPRSTQYF. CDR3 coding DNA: TGTGCCAGCAGCCTAACCGGGACAGGGCCCCGCTCTACGCAGTATTTT.

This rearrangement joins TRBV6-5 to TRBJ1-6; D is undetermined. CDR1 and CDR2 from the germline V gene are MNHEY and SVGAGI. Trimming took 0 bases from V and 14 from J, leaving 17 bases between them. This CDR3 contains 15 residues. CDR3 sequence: CASSYSRQPGGTLHF. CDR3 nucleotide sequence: TGTGCCAGCAGTTACTCTCGGCAGCCCGGAGGCACCCTCCACTTT.

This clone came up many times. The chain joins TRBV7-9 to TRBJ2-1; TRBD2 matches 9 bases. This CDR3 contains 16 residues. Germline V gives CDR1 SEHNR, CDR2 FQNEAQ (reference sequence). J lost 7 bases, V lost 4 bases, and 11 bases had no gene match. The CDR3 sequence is CASSSTGTSLGNEQFF. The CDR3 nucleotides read TGTGCCAGCAGCTCCACCGGGACTAGCTTGGGGAATGAGCAGTTCTTC.

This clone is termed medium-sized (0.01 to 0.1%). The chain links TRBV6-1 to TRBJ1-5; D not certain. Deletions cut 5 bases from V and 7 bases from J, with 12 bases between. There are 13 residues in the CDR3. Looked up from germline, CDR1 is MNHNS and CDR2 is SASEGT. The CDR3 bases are TGTGCCAGCAGTTCCCTATTTACCCAGCCCCAGCATTTT. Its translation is CASSSLFTQPQHF.

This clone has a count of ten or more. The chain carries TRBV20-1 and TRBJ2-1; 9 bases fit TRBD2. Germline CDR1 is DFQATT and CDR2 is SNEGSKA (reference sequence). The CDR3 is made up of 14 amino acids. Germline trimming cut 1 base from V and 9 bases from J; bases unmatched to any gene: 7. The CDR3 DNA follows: TGCAGTGCTAGAGGGGAGCGGGAGGTGATTGAGCAGTTCTTC. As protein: CSARGEREVIEQFF.

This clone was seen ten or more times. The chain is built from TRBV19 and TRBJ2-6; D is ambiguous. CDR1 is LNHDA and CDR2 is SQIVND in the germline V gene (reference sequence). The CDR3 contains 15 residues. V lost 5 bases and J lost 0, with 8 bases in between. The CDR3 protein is CASSSRRSGANVLTF. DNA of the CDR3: TGTGCCAGTAGTTCACGGCGCTCTGGGGCCAACGTCCTGACTTTC. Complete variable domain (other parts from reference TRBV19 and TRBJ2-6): DGGITQSPKYLFRKEGQNVTLSCEQNLNHDAMYWYRQDPGQGLRLIYYSQIVNDFQKGDIAEGYSVSREKKESFPLTVTSAQKNPTAFYLCASSSRRSGANVLTFGAGSRLTVL.

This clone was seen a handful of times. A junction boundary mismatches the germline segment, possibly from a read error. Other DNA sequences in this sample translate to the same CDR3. The CDR3 loop reads CASSSGQGVNQPQHF. The CDR3 nucleotides are TGTGCGAGCAGTTCGGGACAGGGCGTCAATCAGCCCCAGCATTTC. V usage is TRBV12-3 or TRBV12-4 and J usage is TRBJ1-5, with TRBD1 identical over 9 bases. The CDR3 is 15 residues long.

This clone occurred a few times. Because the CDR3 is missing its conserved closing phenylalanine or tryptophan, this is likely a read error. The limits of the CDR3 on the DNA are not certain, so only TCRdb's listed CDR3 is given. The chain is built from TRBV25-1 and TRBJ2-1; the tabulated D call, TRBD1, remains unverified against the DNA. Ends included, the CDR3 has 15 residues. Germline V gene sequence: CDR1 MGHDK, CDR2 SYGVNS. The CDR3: CASSEAGFSRNEQLL.

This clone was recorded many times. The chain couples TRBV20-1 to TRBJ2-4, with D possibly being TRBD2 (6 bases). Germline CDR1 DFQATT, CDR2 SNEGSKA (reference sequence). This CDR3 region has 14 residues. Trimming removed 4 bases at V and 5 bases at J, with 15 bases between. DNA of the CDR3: TGCAGTGCTACCCTCTGGCAGCGGGAAAACATTCAGTACTTC. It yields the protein CSATLWQRENIQYF.

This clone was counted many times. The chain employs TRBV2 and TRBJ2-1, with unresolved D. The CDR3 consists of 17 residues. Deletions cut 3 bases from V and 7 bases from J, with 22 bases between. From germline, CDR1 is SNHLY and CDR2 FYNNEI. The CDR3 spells CASSDHLIRSLLNEQFF. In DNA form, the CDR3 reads TGTGCCAGCAGTGACCACCTCATTCGTTCCCTCCTAAATGAGCAGTTCTTC.

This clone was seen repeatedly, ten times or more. CDR3 sequence reads: CAMSQGATQPQHF. The DNA for the CDR3 is TGTGCCATGAGCCAGGGGGCTACTCAGCCCCAGCATTTT. J is TRBJ1-5 and V is TRBV10-3; 8 bases line up with TRBD1. Germline loops: CDR1 ENHRY, CDR2 SYGVKD. The CDR3 consists of 13 residues. With V trimmed by 9 bases and J by 6 bases, 7 bases remained unmatched.

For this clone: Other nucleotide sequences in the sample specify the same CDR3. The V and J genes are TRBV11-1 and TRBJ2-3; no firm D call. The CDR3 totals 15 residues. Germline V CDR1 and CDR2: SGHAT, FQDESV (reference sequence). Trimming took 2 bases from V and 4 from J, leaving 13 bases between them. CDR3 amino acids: CASSLLGGAADTQYF. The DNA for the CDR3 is TGTGCCAGCAGCTTACTTGGTGGCGCGGCAGATACGCAGTATTTT.

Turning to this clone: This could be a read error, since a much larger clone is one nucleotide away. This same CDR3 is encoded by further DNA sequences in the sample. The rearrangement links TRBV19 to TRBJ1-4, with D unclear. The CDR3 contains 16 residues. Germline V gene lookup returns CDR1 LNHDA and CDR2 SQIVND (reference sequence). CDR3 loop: CASSIDLRYLDEKLFF. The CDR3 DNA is TGCGCCAGTAGTATAGATTTGCGTTACCTCGACGAAAAACTGTTTTTT.

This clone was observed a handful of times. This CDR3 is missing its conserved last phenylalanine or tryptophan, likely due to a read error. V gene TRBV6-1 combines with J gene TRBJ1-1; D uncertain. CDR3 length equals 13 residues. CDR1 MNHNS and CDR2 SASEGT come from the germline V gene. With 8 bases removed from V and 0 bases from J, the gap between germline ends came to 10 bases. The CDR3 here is CASLRVMNTEAFL. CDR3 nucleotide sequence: TGTGCCAGCCTGCGGGTTATGAACACTGAAGCTTTCCTT.

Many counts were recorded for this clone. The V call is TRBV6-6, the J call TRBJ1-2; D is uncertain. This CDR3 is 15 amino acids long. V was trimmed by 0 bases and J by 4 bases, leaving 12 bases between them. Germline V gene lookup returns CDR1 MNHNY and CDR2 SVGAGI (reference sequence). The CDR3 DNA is TGTGCCAGCAGTTACTCGATGTCCGGGAGCTATGGCTACACCTTC. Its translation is CASSYSMSGSYGYTF.

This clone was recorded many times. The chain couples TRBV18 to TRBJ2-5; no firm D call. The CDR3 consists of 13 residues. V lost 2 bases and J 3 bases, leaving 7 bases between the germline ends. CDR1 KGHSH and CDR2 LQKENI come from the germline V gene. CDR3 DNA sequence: TGTGCCAGCTCACCATCGATTAAAGAGACCCAGTACTTC. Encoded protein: CASSPSIKETQYF.

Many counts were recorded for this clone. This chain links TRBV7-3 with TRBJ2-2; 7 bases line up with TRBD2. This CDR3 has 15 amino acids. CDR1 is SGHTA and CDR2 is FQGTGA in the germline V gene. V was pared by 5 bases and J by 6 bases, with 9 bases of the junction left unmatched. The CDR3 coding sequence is TGTGCCAGCAGCAAAGCTTTAGCGGGCTCCGGGGAGCTGTTTTTT. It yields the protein CASSKALAGSGELFF. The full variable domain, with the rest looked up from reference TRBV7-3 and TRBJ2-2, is GAGVSQTPSNKVTEKGKYVELRCDPISGHTALYWYRQSLGQGPEFLIYFQGTGAADDSGLPNDRFFAVRPEGSVSTLKIQRTERGDSAVYLCASSKALAGSGELFFGEGSRLTVL.

CDR3 sequence (DNA): TGTGCCAGCAGCTTTGCGGGGGGTGAGCAGTTCTTC. Protein product: CASSFAGGEQFF. This chain joins TRBV7-2 and TRBJ2-1; 8 bases line up with TRBD2. V lost 3 bases, J lost 9 bases, and 1 base stayed unmatched. The germline V gene encodes CDR1 SGHTA and CDR2 FQGNSA. The CDR3 runs to 12 residues.

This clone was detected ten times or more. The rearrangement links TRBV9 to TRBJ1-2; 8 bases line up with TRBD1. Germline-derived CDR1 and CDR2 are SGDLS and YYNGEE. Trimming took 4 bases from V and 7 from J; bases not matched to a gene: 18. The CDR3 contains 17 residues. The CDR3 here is CASSSNPTDRAEGGYTF. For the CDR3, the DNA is TGTGCCAGCAGCTCCAACCCGACGGACAGGGCCGAAGGTGGCTACACCTTC.

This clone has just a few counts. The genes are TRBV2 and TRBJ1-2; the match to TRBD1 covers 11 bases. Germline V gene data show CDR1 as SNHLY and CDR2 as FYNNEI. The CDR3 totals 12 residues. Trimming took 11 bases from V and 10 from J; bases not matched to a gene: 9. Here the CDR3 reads CAAWDRGSVYTF. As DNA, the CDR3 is TGTGCCGCCTGGGACAGGGGGTCCGTCTACACCTTC.

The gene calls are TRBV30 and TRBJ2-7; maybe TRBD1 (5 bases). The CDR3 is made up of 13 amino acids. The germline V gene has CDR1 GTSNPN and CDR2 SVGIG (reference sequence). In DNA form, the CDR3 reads TGTGCCCGGAGAGCAGGACAACACTACGAGCAGTACGTC. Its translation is CARRAGQHYEQYV.

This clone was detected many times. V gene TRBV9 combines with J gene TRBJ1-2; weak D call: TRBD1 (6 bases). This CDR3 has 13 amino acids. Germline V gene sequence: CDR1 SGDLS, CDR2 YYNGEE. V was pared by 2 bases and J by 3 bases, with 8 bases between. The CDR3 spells CASSVQGHYGYTF. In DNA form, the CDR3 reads TGTGCCAGCAGCGTTCAGGGGCACTATGGCTACACCTTC.